This entry concerns a single TCR beta chain. These data originate in a study of PD-1 blockade in classical Hodgkin lymphoma. Time point given: cycle 4 day 1 (C4D1), after about 6 weeks of nivolumab. All trial patients relapsed after autologous stem cell transplantation. This table comes from immunoSEQ multiplex PCR, and its TCRdb copy is limited to in-frame clones, with some not included. The sample lists 12,000 to 15,000 clones, 80% to 90% occurring once. This CDR3 is built from 16 residues. V gave up 4 bases and J gave up 4 bases; unmatched junction bases: 9. The V gene's germline CDR1 is SGHDN and CDR2 FVKESK.

The chain links TRBV14 to TRBJ2-1, with TRBD2 matching over 8 bases. The clonotype was recovered from a human donor with classical Hodgkin lymphoma. Sequences were derived from peripheral blood mononuclear cells (PBMCs), sampled before the fourth cycle of nivolumab. CDR3 bases: TGTGCCAGCAGCCCCCCGGGGCGGGGGGAATACAATGAGCAGTTCTTC. It translates to CASSPPGRGEYNEQFF.